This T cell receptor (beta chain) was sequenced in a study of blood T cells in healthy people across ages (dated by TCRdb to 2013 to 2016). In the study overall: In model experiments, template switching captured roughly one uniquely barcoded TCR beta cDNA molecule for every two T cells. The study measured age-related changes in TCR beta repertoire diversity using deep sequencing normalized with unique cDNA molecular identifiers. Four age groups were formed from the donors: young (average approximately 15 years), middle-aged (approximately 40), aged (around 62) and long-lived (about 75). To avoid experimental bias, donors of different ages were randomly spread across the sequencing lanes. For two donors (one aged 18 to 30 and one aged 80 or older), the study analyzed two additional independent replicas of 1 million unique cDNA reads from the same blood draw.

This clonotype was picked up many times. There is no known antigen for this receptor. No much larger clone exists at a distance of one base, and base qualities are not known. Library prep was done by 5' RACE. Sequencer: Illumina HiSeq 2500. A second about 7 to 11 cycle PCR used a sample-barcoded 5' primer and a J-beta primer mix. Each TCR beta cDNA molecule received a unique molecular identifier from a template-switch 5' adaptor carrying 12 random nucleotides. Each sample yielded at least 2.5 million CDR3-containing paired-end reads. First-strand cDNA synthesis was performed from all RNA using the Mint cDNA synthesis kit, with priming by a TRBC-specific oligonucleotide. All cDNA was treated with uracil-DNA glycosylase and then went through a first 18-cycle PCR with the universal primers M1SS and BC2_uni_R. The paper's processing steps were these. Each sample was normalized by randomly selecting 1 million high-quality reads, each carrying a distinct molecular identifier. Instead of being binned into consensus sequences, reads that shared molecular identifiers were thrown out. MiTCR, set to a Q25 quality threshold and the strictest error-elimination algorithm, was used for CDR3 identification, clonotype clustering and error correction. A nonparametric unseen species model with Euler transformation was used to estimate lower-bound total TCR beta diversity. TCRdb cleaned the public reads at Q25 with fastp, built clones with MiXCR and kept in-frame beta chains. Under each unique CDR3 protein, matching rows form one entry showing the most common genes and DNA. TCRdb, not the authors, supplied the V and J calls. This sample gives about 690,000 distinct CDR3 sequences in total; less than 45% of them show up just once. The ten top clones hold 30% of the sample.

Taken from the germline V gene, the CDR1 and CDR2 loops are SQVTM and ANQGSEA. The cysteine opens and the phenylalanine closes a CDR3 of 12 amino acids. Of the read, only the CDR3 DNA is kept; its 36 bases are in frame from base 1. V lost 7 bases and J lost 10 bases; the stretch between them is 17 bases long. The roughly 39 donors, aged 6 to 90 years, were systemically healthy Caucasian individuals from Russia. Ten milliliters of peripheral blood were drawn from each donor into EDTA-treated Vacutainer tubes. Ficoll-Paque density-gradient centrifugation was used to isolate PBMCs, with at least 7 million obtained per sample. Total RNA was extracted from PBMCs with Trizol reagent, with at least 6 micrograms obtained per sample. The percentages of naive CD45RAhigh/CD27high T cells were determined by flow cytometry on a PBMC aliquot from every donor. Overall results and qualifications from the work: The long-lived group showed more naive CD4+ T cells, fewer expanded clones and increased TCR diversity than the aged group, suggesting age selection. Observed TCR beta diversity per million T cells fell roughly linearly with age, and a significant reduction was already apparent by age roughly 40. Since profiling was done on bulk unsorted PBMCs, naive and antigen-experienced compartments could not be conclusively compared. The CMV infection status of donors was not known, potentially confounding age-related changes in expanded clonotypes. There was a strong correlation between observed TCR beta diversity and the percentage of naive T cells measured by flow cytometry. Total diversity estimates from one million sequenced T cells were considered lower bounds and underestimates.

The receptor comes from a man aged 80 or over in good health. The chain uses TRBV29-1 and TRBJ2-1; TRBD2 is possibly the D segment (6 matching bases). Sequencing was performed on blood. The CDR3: CSGVAGRIEQFF. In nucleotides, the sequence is TGCAGCGGTGTAGCCGGGAGAATCGAGCAGTTCTTC.